This T cell receptor beta chain was sequenced in a study of T-cell reconstitution after alpha-beta-depleted transplantation in children. This clonotype was seen a few times. In germline, CDR1 is SGHAT, CDR2 FQNNGV. Trimming removed 2 bases from V and 2 bases from J, with 12 bases in between. The CDR3 extends over 15 amino acids. A library of TCRbeta sequences, prepared with unique molecular identifiers, was generated. TCRdb analysed the PCR reads with MiXCR anew, one entry per CDR3 protein. The sample has some 340,000 distinct CDR3 sequences, 10% seen once; the top ten hold about 2.3%. This sequence was found in a human donor who donated a stem cell graft to a child with acute lymphoblastic leukemia. The chain links TRBV11-2 to TRBJ2-5; weak D call: TRBD1 (6 bases). The sequenced sample was PBMCs from the stem cell graft donor, obtained from the stem cell graft. CDR3 nucleotide sequence: TGTGCCAGCAGCTTAAACAATGACAGGCAAGAGACCCAGTACTTC. This gives the protein CASSLNNDRQETQYF.